This entry lists 5 T cell receptor beta chains sequenced from one sample in a study of cytomegalovirus exposure and HLA in healthy donors. In the PCR, 60 Vbeta and 13 Jbeta primers were used. Sequenced by immunoSEQ multiplex PCR; TCRdb stores in-frame clones only, minus some. Of over 200,000 clones detected, around 80% appear once; the ten largest clones hold roughly 6%. Sequencing input: PBMCs. Source of these receptors: a man between 40 and 49 years old in good health and CMV-seropositive.

The chain employs TRBV9 and TRBJ1-5; TRBD1 agrees at 8 bases. Losses at the gene ends were 5 bases for V and 6 bases for J; bases not matched to a gene: 7. CDR1 SGDLS and CDR2 YYNGEE come from the germline V gene. The length of the CDR3 is 14 residues. This CDR3 reads CASSLTGGGQPQHF. For the CDR3, the DNA is TGTGCCAGCAGTCTTACAGGGGGTGGTCAGCCCCAGCATTTT.

The CDR3 region is CASSQVGRAYEQYF. DNA for the CDR3: TGTGCCAGCAGCCAAGTAGGCAGGGCCTACGAGCAGTACTTC. This sequence joins TRBV14 and TRBJ2-7; a possible D gene is TRBD1 (5 bases). V was trimmed by 1 base and J by 2 bases, leaving 9 bases between them. CDR1 is SGHDN and CDR2 is FVKESK in the germline V gene. The CDR3 is made up of 14 amino acids.

The rearrangement joins TRBV7-3 to TRBJ2-3; 7 bases fit TRBD2. This CDR3 has 17 amino acids. CDR1 SGHTA and CDR2 FQGTGA come from the germline V gene. J lost 6 bases, V lost 6 bases, and 18 bases had no gene match. CDR3 protein: CASSSHFGGGPTDTQYF. The CDR3 DNA follows: TGTGCCAGCAGTTCACATTTTGGGGGGGGACCCACGGATACGCAGTATTTT.

This clone was seen more than once but under ten times. The rearrangement uses TRBV7-9 and TRBJ1-1; D unclear. The V gene's germline CDR1 is SEHNR and CDR2 FQNEAQ (reference sequence). The CDR3 contains 15 residues. V gave up 5 bases and J gave up 3 bases, with 16 bases separating them. The chain's CDR3 is CASSRRLGVDTEAFF. The DNA for the CDR3 is TGTGCCAGCAGCCGACGACTCGGGGTGGACACTGAAGCTTTCTTT.

The chain is built from TRBV7-2 and TRBJ1-2; D is uncertain. Trimming cost V 4 bases and J 7 bases, with 10 bases left between them. Germline V gene lookup returns CDR1 SGHTA and CDR2 FQGNSA. The CDR3 contains 12 residues. CDR3 residues: CASSSAPSGYTF. The CDR3 region has the DNA TGTGCCAGCAGCTCGGCGCCTAGTGGCTACACCTTC. The variable domain in full, completed from reference TRBV7-2 and TRBJ1-2, reads GAGVSQSPSNKVTEKGKDVELRCDPISGHTALYWYRQSLGQGLEFLIYFQGNSAPDKSGLPSDRFSAERTGGSVSTLTIQRTQQEDSAVYLCASSSAPSGYTFGSGTRLTVV.